This paragraph covers one T cell receptor (beta chain) sequence. Clones were read by immunoSEQ multiplex PCR, and TCRdb kept only the in-frame ones, dropping some. This sample has about 170,000 clones, with 82% found just once. This entry is derived from a study of blood T cell repertoires in COVID-19. Study information: Sites across the United States, Italy and Spain contributed samples from acute and convalescent COVID-19. In each case, the material was cDNA or gDNA derived from T cells, B-cell-depleted T cells, or PBMCs.

V was clipped by 1 base and J by 0 bases, with 6 bases between them. The CDR3 has 15 residues. Germline V gene sequence: CDR1 MNHNS, CDR2 SASEGT. The source material was peripheral blood. The chain has TRBV6-1 and TRBJ1-4; D is undetermined. The sequence was collected from a woman at least 80 years old with active or convalescent COVID-19. CDR3 sequence reads: CASSEGAATNEKLFF. The CDR3 DNA is TGTGCCAGCAGTGAAGGGGCAGCAACTAATGAAAAACTGTTTTTT.